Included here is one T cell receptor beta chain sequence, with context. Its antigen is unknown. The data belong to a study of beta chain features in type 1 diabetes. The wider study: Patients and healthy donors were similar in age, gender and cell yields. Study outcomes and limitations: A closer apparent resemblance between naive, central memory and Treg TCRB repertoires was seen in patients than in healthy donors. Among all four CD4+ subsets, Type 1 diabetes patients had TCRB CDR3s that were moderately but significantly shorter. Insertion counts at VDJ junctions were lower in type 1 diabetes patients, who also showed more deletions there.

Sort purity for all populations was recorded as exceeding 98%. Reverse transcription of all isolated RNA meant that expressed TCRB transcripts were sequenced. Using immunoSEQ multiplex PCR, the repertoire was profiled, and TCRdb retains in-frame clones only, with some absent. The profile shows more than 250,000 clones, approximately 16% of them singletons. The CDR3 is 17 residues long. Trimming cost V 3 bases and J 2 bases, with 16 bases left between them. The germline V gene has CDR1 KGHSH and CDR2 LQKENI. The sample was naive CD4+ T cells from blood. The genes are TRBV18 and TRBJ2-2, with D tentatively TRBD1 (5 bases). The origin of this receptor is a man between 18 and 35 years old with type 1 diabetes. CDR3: CASSPSQAPFNTGELFF. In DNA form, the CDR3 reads TGTGCCAGCTCACCGTCACAGGCACCATTTAACACCGGGGAGCTGTTTTTT.